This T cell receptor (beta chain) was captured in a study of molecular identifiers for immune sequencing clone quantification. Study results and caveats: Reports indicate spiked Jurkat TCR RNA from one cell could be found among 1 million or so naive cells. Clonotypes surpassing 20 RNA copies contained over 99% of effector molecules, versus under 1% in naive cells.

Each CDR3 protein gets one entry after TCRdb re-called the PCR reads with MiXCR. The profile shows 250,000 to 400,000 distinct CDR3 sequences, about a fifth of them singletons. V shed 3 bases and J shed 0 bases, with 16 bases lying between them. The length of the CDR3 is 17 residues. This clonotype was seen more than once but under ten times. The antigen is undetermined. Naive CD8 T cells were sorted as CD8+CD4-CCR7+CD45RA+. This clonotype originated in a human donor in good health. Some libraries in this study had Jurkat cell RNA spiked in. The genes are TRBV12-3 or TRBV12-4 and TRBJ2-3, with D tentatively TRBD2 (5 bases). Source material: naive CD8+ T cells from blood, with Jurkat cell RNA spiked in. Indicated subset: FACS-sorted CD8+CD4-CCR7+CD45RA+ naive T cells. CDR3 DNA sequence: TGTGCCAGCAGTTTTCTCCCGGACTTGGCAAGCACAGATACGCAGTATTTT. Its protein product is CASSFLPDLASTDTQYF.